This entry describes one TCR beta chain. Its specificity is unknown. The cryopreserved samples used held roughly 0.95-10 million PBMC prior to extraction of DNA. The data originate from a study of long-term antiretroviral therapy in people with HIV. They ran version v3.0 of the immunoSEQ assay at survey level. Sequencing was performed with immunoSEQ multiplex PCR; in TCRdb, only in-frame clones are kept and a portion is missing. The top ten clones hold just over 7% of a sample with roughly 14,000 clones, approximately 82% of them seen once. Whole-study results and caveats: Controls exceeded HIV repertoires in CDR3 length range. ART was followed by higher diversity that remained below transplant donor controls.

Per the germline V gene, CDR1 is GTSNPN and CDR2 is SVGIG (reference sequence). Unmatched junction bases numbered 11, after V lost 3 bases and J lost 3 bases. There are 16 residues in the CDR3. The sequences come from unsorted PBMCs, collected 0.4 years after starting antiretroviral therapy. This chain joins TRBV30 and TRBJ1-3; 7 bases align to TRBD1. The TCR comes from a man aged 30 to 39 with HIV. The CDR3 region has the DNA TGTGCCTGGAGGCAGGACAGGAGGAGGCGTGGAAACACCATATATTTT. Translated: CAWRQDRRRRGNTIYF.